This entry lists 8 T cell receptor beta chains sequenced from one sample in a study of T cells after yellow fever vaccination. TCRdb reanalysed the 5' RACE reads using MiXCR and keeps one entry per CDR3 protein. This table has 550,000 to 750,000 distinct CDR3 sequences, roughly 12% appearing once. The sample here was PBMCs, taken on the day of the yellow fever booster vaccination. Every receptor here comes from a man aged 25 to 45 who received the YFV17D yellow fever vaccine.

This clonotype was counted only a few times. The chain couples TRBV7-9 to TRBJ1-4; a possible D gene is TRBD1 (6 bases). Germline V gene data show CDR1 as SEHNR and CDR2 as FQNEAQ (reference sequence). V lost 2 bases to trimming and J lost 5 bases, with 12 bases between them. This CDR3 has 15 residues. CDR3 sequence reads: CASSLLGGPNEKLFF. In nucleotides, the CDR3 is TGTGCCAGCAGCTTACTCGGGGGCCCAAATGAAAAACTGTTTTTT.

There are a few counts of this clonotype. The chain carries TRBV20-1 and TRBJ2-1; 8 nucleotides match TRBD2. Germline V gene lookup returns CDR1 DFQATT and CDR2 SNEGSKA (reference sequence). The ends lost 3 bases at V and 6 bases at J; junction bases unmatched: 7. CDR3 size: 14 residues. The CDR3 DNA sequence: TGCAGTGCTAGCGGGAGGGCCCACGGCAATGAGCAGTTCTTC. Its translation is CSASGRAHGNEQFF.

This clonotype was seen a few times. The chain recombines TRBV6-5 with TRBJ1-5; perhaps TRBD1 as D (5 bases). Trimming pared 6 bases from V and 6 bases from J, leaving 9 bases between. This CDR3 has 12 residues. Germline CDR1 reads MNHEY; CDR2 reads SVGAGI. This CDR3 reads CASRAGGQPQHF. The CDR3 DNA sequence: TGTGCCAGCAGGGCGGGGGGTCAGCCCCAGCATTTT.

At least ten counts were recorded for this clonotype. V is TRBV5-1 and J is TRBJ2-7, with 7 nucleotides matching TRBD1. The J segment lost 4 bases and the V segment lost 0 bases, leaving 4 bases of the junction unmatched. Germline lookup yields CDR1 SGHRS and CDR2 YFSETQ. The CDR3 consists of 14 residues. The CDR3 DNA sequence: TGCGCCAGCAGCTTGGGGGACAGCGAATACGAGCAGTACTTC. Protein: CASSLGDSEYEQYF.

The CDR3 DNA reads as TGCGCCAGCAGCCACGAAGGGGGCGTTAGCACAGATACGCAGTATTTT. Protein: CASSHEGGVSTDTQYF. J is TRBJ2-3 and V is TRBV4-3; 7 nucleotides match TRBD1. The CDR3 is 16 residues long. Per germline, CDR1 LGHNA and CDR2 YSLEER. Germline trimming cut 3 bases from V and 0 bases from J; bases unmatched to any gene: 6.

This chain uses TRBV7-2 with TRBJ1-4, with 9 bases aligning to TRBD1. The V gene end was trimmed by 0 bases and the J gene end by 7 bases; junction bases not matched to a gene: 3. The CDR3 has 15 residues. Germline CDR1 SGHTA, CDR2 FQGNSA. The CDR3 reads CASSLAGTGSEKLFF. CDR3 in DNA: TGTGCCAGCAGCTTAGCCGGGACAGGGTCTGAAAAACTGTTTTTT. Full variable domain (missing parts from reference TRBV7-2 and TRBJ1-4): GAGVSQSPSNKVTEKGKDVELRCDPISGHTALYWYRQSLGQGLEFLIYFQGNSAPDKSGLPSDRFSAERTGGSVSTLTIQRTQQEDSAVYLCASSLAGTGSEKLFFGSGTQLSVL.

The rearrangement joins TRBV7-8 to TRBJ2-1; 8 bases agree with TRBD2. V lost 5 bases and J lost 0; bases outside the gene matches: 6. This CDR3 has 16 residues. The germline gives CDR1 SGHVS, CDR2 FQNEAQ. CDR3 sequence reads: CASSKTSDFSYNEQFF. CDR3 DNA sequence: TGTGCCAGCAGCAAGACTAGCGATTTCTCCTACAATGAGCAGTTCTTC.

There are a few counts of this clonotype. Here the CDR3 reads CASSSGQVSPPLHF. In DNA, the CDR3 is TGTGCCAGCAGCTCGGGACAGGTTTCGCCACCCCTCCACTTT. The chain couples TRBV5-5 to TRBJ1-6, with 8 bases identical to TRBD1. The ends lost 3 bases at V and 11 bases at J; junction bases unmatched: 7. CDR3 length: 14 amino acids. Germline assignment: CDR1 SGHKS and CDR2 YYEKEE (reference sequence).